This T cell receptor beta chain appears in the sequencing data of a study of cytomegalovirus exposure and HLA in healthy donors. Vbeta (60) and Jbeta (13) primers were used in the PCR. Data came from immunoSEQ multiplex PCR; TCRdb stores just in-frame clones and leaves some out. The sample has approximately 110,000 clones; 73% are singletons. Notes on this clone: Antigen unknown.

The germline V gene has CDR1 LGHNA and CDR2 YSLEER. Trimming removed 1 base from V and 1 base from J; junction bases left unmatched: 3. CDR3 length: 15 amino acids. Points from the study as a whole: TCR beta sequences reportedly predicted most subjects' HLA-A and HLA-B alleles accurately. Usually a TCR sequence was rare, but some public TCRs were found in many donors. Some TCR beta chains (roughly 160 of them) were listed as cytomegalovirus-associated.

The clonotype comes from a man aged 40-55 years in good health and CMV-seronegative. Sequencing was performed on PBMCs. The V and J genes are TRBV4-3 and TRBJ1-1; the match to TRBD1 covers 7 bases. The CDR3 loop is CASSQVDRQNTEAFF. DNA of the CDR3: TGCGCCAGCAGCCAAGTGGACAGGCAGAACACTGAAGCTTTCTTT.